This is a list of T cell receptor beta chains from one sample in a study of blood T cell repertoires in COVID-19. Clones were sequenced by immunoSEQ multiplex PCR, and TCRdb holds only the in-frame ones, with some missing. The sample lists 95,000 to 110,000 clones; roughly nine tenths were seen once. The specimen sequenced was peripheral blood. The receptors originated from an older woman with acute or convalescent COVID-19. Both conserved end residues are trimmed from each CDR3.

v_call	j_call	cdr3_aa
TRBV5-8	TRBJ2-1	ARGSSGYNEQF
TRBV3-1/TRBV3-2	TRBJ1-1	ASSQEGQGGTEAF
TRBV11-2	TRBJ1-2	ASSRDSDYGYT
TRBV11-2	TRBJ2-1	ASSLVSGPREQF
TRBV4-2	TRBJ1-6	ASSQDSDRGSSPLH
TRBV18	TRBJ2-1	ASSPQSGSEQF
TRBV28	TRBJ1-1	ASSLGSPKAF
TRBV18	TRBJ2-2	ASSRSVNTGELF
TRBV19	TRBJ1-2	ASSDMPGGANYGYT
TRBV5-1	TRBJ1-3	ASSSAGSGNTIY
TRBV5-4	TRBJ2-4	ASSLAGGNIQY
TRBV4-1	TRBJ1-3	ASSQAAERTVLSGNTIY
TRBV6-2/TRBV6-3	TRBJ2-1	ASSYELLAGGGNEQF
TRBV18	TRBJ1-6	ASSPTGPPLYNSPLH
TRBV7-9	TRBJ1-2	ASSPGGVDDYGYT
TRBV6-5	TRBJ1-1	ASRTGHPNTEAF
TRBV29-1	TRBJ1-2	SVGAAGYT
TRBV12-3/TRBV12-4	TRBJ1-1	ASSSTGEAF
TRBV7-2	TRBJ2-1	ASSLRGNNVQF
TRBV7-8	TRBJ2-1	ASSRLAGSYNEQF
TRBV7-9	TRBJ1-2	ASSVTQGPNTYGYT
TRBV24-1	TRBJ1-5	ATSDSGYNNQPQH
TRBV28	TRBJ2-1	ASSLSWSYNEQF
TRBV7-9	TRBJ2-5	ASSPREASAQQETQY
TRBV28	TRBJ1-3	ASSLTQGGNTIY
TRBV7-2	TRBJ1-1	ASSLGGGMNTEAF
TRBV10-2	TRBJ2-5	ASRAGQIQETQY
TRBV5-4	TRBJ1-1	ASSFAQGTEAF
TRBV7-9	TRBJ1-2	ASSYSSSDGYT
TRBV21-1	TRBJ1-5	ASSKGSTGKQPQH
TRBV19	TRBJ1-2	ASSNGQFNYGYT
TRBV30	TRBJ1-5	AWTPTYSNQPQH
TRBV19	TRBJ1-6	ASSTGENSPLH
TRBV27	TRBJ1-5	ASRLGRDQPQH
TRBV28	TRBJ2-7	ASSITRASYEQY
TRBV27	TRBJ1-1	ASSSWGLETEAF
TRBV24-1	TRBJ1-2	ATSTGGENGYT
TRBV5-6	TRBJ1-1	ASSLVRDRGRRTEAF
TRBV10-1	TRBJ2-1	ASSPGGSGYNEQF
TRBV5-4	TRBJ2-5	ASSNVRGETQY
TRBV7-8	TRBJ2-6	ASCFGGWGLSGANVLT
TRBV4-1	TRBJ2-1	ASSRSETTSDEQF
TRBV28	TRBJ1-2	ATPRQGKGGYT
TRBV10-1	TRBJ2-2	ASSPDWNTGELF
TRBV19	TRBJ1-1	ASSKDSNTEAF
TRBV18	TRBJ1-6	ASSPNRGLSPLH
TRBV28	TRBJ1-2	ASSLGAGGYGYT
TRBV19	TRBJ1-2	ASRRTRDYGYT
TRBV18	TRBJ1-5	ASSLSGTGGNQPQH
TRBV29-1	TRBJ1-1	SVGTGRSETEAF
TRBV3-1/TRBV3-2	TRBJ1-6	ASRAGTVNSPLH
TRBV5-8	TRBJ2-1	ASSPFSGMGF
TRBV6-1	TRBJ1-2	ASSEYINYGYT
TRBV6-5	TRBJ2-1	ASSSADWEQF
TRBV6-6	TRBJ1-5	ASSSLFSQH
TRBV11-2	TRBJ2-3	ASSFLAGVDPDTQY
TRBV27	TRBJ1-1	ASSSQQGGALANTEAF
TRBV15	TRBJ2-5	ATSRDRLVETQY
TRBV3-1/TRBV3-2	TRBJ1-2	ASSQDHRGSYGYT